The clone carrying this TCR beta chain is a singleton in its sample. The time point: newly diagnosed GD, antithyroid drugs for less than 3 months. The authors made the TCR library using RNA they extracted from PBMCs. Libraries of TCR beta came from iRepertoire HTBI primers plus Arm-PCR of CDR3 regions. One entry per CDR3 protein, called by TCRdb with MiXCR from the multiplex PCR reads. The sample records under 500,000 distinct CDR3 sequences, 16% being singletons. The junction had 5 bases not matched to a gene; V was cut back by 6 bases and J by 1 base. The CDR3 length is 15 residues. The germline V gene encodes CDR1 DFQATT and CDR2 SNEGSKA (reference sequence). The record originates from a study of regulatory T cells in long-lasting Graves disease. This same sample was also taken into another study, of T cells in Graves' hyperthyroidism and ophthalmopathy. From that paper: An absence of ophthalmopathy progression within 18 months meant stable Graves' hyperthyroidism.

The rearrangement joins TRBV20-1 to TRBJ2-2; 10 positions match TRBD2. The specimen comprised peripheral blood mononuclear cells (PBMCs), sampled at new diagnosis, from a patient treated with antithyroid drugs. The sequence was obtained from a woman in her twenties or thirties with Graves disease. The CDR3 bases are TGCAGTGCGCCGAGGACTAGCGGGAACACCGGGGAGCTGTTTTTT. This codes for CSAPRTSGNTGELFF.